A selection of T cell receptor beta chains follows, all from one sample in a study of blood T cell repertoires in COVID-19. Clones were sequenced by immunoSEQ multiplex PCR, and TCRdb holds only the in-frame ones, with some missing. Of 60,000 or so clones in the sample, approximately 80% were seen once. Input material: peripheral blood. The source is a man in his fifties or sixties with acute or convalescent COVID-19. Each CDR3 is given with its conserved first and last residue. D genes are given only for firm matches.

CASSLGRVFNYGYTF	TGTGCCAGCAGCTTAGGCAGGGTTTTTAACTATGGCTACACCTTC	-	TRBJ1-2	TRBV11-2
CASSSGQGYGYTF	TGTGCCAGCAGTTCGGGACAGGGTTATGGCTACACCTTC	TRBD1	TRBJ1-2	TRBV12-3/TRBV12-4
CASTPSGGTNQPQHF	TGTGCCAGTACCCCATCGGGGGGGACTAATCAGCCCCAGCATTTT	-	TRBJ1-5	TRBV19
CASSLGQVNYEQYF	TGCGCCAGCAGCTTAGGACAGGTAAACTACGAGCAGTACTTC	TRBD1	TRBJ2-7	TRBV5-1
CASQGQGKYSYNSPLHF	TGCGCCAGCCAAGGACAGGGGAAATACTCCTATAATTCACCCCTCCACTTT	TRBD1	TRBJ1-6	TRBV10-1
CASSPGGEETQYF	TGTGCCAGCAGCCCCGGGGGGGAAGAGACCCAGTACTTC	TRBD2	TRBJ2-5	TRBV11-3
CASSFRQLYGYTF	TGTGCCAGCAGCTTCAGACAGCTCTATGGCTACACCTTC	-	TRBJ1-2	TRBV6-5
CAWSVRENTEAFF	TGTGCCTGGAGTGTGAGAGAGAACACTGAAGCTTTCTTT	-	TRBJ1-1	TRBV30
CATKGGEYYGYTF	TGTGCCACCAAAGGTGGGGAGTACTATGGCTACACCTTC	-	TRBJ1-2	TRBV24-1
CASSLGGFGNTIYF	TGTGCCAGCAGTTTAGGGGGCTTTGGAAACACCATATATTTT	TRBD1	TRBJ1-3	TRBV6-5
CASPAGGEASTDTQYF	TGTGCAAGCCCAGCGGGGGGGGAAGCTAGCACAGATACGCAGTATTTT	-	TRBJ2-3	TRBV12-2
CATSREDTGELFF	TGTGCCACCTCCCGGGAGGACACCGGGGAGCTGTTTTTT	TRBD2	TRBJ2-2	TRBV7-9
CAVAGSGANVLTF	TGTGCCGTAGCTGGATCTGGGGCCAACGTCCTGACTTTC	-	TRBJ2-6	TRBV19
CASSSTGVSNYGYTF	TGCGCCAGCAGCTCGACAGGGGTTTCTAACTATGGCTACACCTTC	TRBD1	TRBJ1-2	TRBV5-1